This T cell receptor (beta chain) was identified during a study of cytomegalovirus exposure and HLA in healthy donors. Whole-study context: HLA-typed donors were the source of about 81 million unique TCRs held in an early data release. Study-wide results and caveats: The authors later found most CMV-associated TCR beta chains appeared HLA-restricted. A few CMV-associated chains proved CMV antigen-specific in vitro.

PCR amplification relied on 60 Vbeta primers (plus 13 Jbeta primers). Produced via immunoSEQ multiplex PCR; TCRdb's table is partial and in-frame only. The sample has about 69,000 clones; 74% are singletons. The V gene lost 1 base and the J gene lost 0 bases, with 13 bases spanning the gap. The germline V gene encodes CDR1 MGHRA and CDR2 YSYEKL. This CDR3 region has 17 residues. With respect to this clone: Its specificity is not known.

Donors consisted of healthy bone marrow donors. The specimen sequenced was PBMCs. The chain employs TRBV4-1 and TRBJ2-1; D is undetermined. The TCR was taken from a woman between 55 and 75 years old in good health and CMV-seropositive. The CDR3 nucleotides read TGCGCCAGCAGCCAAGGCGGCGTGGCGAGCTCCTACAATGAGCAGTTCTTC. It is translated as CASSQGGVASSYNEQFF.